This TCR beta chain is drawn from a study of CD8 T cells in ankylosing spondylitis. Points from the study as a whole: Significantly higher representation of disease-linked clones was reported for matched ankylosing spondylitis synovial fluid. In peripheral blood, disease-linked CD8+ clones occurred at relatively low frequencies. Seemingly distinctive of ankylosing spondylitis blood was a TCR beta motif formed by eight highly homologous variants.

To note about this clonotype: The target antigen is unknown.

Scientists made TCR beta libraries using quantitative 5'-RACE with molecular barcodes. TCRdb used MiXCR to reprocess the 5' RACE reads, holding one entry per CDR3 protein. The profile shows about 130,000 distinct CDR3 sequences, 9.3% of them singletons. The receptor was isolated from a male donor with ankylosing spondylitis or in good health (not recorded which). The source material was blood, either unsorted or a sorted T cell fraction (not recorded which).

CDR3 nucleotide sequence: TGTGCCAGCACCCTAGCGTCTAGCACAGATACGCAGTATTTT. This encodes CASTLASSTDTQYF. The V and J genes are TRBV6-1 and TRBJ2-3; tentatively, D is TRBD2 (6 bases). There are 14 residues in the CDR3. V was shortened by 7 bases and J by 0 bases, with 11 bases between the two germline ends. In germline, CDR1 is MNHNS, CDR2 SASEGT.